This TCR beta chain derives from a study of spatial heterogeneity in lung cancer. As regards this clonotype: What it recognizes is unknown. The size of this beta chain means little, since it is a stray read in a library made for alpha chains.

Findings of the study overall: Within tumors, counts of expanded alpha and beta TCRs tracked tumor mutation counts. Counts for ubiquitous and regional expanded TCRs went along with ubiquitous and regional nonsynonymous mutations, respectively.

Trimming cost V 4 bases and J 7 bases, with 10 bases left between them. The CDR3 runs to 12 residues. The germline V gene has CDR1 PRHDT and CDR2 FYEKMQ (reference sequence). TCRdb used MiXCR to reprocess the 5' RACE reads, holding one entry per CDR3 protein. The repertoire holds 6,000 to 8,500 distinct CDR3 sequences, with approximately 14% as singletons. As to time point: sample taken at primary tumor resection. From tumor, nontumor lung or frozen PBMC, whole RNA was taken unsorted for sequencing. The chain is built from TRBV13 and TRBJ1-1; D gene uncertain. The sequence came from a male donor with early-stage non-small cell lung cancer. Sequences were derived from lung tumor tissue, sampled at surgery. CDR3 residues: CASSSGLGEAFF. As DNA, the CDR3 is TGTGCCAGCAGCTCAGGACTCGGTGAAGCTTTCTTT. Drawing the rest from reference TRBV13 and TRBJ1-1, the complete variable domain is AAGVIQSPRHLIKEKRETATLKCYPIPRHDTVYWYQQGPGQDPQFLISFYEKMQSDKGSIPDRFSAQQFSDYHSELNMSSLELGDSALYFCASSSGLGEAFFGQGTRLTVV.